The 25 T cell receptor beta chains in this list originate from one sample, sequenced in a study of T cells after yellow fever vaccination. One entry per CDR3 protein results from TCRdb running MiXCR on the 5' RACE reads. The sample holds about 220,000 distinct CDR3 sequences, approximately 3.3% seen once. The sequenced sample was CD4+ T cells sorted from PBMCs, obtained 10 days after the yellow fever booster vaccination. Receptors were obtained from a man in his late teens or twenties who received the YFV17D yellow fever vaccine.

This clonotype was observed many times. CDR3 bases: TGTGCCAGCAGTTCAACTATCGAGGTTTTGCAGGGTCAGCCCCAGCATTTT. Encoded protein: CASSSTIEVLQGQPQHF. The genes are TRBV6-2 or TRBV6-3 and TRBJ1-5; perhaps TRBD1 as D (5 bases). The germline CDR1 and CDR2 sequences are MNHEY and SVGEGT. The ends were cut back, 4 bases at V and 6 bases at J, with 22 bases in the middle. The CDR3 runs to 17 residues.

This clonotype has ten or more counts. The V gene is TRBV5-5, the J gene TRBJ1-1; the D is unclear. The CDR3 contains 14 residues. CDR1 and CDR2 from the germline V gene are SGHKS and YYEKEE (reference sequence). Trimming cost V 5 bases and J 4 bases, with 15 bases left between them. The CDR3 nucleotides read TGTGCCAGCAGGGACGCGCAGGTGACCACTGAAGCTTTCTTT. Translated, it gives CASRDAQVTTEAFF.

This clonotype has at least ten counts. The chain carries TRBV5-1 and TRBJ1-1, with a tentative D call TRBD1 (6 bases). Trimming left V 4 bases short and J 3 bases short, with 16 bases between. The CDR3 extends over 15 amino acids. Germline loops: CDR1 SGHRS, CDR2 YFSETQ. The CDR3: CASSPSGGGHTEAFF. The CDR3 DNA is TGCGCCAGCAGCCCTTCCGGGGGGGGGCACACTGAAGCTTTCTTT.

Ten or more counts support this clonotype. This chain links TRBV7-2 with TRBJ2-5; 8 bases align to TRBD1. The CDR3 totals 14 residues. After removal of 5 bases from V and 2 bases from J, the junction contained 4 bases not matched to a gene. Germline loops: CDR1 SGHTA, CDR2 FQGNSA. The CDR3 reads CASSGTGIQETQYF. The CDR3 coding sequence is TGTGCCAGCAGCGGGACAGGCATACAAGAGACCCAGTACTTC.

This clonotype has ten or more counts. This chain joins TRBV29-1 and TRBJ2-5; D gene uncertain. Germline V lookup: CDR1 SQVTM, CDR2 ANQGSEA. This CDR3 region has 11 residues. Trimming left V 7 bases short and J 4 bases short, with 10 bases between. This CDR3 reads CSATLGETQYF. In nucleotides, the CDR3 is TGCAGCGCCACTTTAGGAGAGACCCAGTACTTC.

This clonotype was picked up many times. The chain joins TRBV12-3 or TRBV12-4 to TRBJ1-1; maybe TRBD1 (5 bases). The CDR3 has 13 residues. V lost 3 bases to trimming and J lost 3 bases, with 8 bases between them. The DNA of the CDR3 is TGTGCCAGCAGTTTGCAGGGTTACACTGAAGCTTTCTTT. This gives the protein CASSLQGYTEAFF.

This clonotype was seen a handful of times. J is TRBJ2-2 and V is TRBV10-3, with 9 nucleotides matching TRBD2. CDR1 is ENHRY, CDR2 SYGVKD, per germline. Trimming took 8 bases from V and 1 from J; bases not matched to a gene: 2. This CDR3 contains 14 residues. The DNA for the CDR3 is TGTGCCATCGGGACTAGCAAGAACACCGGGGAGCTGTTTTTT. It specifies CAIGTSKNTGELFF.

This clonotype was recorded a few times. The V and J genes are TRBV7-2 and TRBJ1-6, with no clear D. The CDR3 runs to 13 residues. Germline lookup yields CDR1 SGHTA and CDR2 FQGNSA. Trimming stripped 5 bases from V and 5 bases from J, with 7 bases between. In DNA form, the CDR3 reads TGTGCCAGCAGCGACCAGAATAATTCACCCCTCCACTTT. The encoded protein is CASSDQNNSPLHF. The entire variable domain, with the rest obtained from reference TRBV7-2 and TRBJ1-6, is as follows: GAGVSQSPSNKVTEKGKDVELRCDPISGHTALYWYRQSLGQGLEFLIYFQGNSAPDKSGLPSDRFSAERTGGSVSTLTIQRTQQEDSAVYLCASSDQNNSPLHFGNGTRLTVT.

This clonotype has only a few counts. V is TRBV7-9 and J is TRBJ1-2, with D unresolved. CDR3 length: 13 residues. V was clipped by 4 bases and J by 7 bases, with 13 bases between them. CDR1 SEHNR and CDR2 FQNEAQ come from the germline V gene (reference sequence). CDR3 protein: CASSSGEATGYTF. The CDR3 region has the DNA TGTGCCAGCAGCTCTGGGGAGGCCACTGGCTACACCTTC.

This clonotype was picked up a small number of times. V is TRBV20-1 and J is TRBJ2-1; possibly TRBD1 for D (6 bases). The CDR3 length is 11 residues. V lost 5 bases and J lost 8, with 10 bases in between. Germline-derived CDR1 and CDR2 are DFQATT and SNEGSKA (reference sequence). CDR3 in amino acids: CSAPGVDEQFF. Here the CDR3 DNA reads TGCAGTGCTCCAGGGGTGGATGAGCAGTTCTTC.

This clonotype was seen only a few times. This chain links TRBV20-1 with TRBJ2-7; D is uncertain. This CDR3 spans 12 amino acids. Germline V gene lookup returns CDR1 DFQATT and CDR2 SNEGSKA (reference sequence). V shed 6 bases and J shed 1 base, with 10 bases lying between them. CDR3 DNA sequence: TGCAGTGCGTGTCTAGGTTCCTACGAGCAGTACGTC. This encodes CSACLGSYEQYV.

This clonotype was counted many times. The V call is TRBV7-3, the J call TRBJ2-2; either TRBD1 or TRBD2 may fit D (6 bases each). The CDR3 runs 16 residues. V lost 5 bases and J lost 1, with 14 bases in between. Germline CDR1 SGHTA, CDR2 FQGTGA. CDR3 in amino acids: CASSVIGGGNTGELFF. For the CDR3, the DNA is TGTGCCAGCAGCGTCATAGGAGGGGGGAACACCGGGGAGCTGTTTTTT.

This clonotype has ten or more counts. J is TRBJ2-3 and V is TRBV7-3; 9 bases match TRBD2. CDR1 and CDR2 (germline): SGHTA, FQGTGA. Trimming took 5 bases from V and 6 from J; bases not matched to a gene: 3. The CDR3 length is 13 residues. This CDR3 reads CASSRTSVDTQYF. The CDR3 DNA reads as TGTGCCAGCAGCCGGACTAGCGTGGATACGCAGTATTTT.

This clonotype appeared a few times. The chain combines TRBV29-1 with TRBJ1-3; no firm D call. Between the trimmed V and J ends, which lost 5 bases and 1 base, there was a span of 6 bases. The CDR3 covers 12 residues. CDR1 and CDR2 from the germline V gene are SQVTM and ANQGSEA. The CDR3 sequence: CSVRGSGNTIYF. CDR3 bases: TGCAGCGTTCGTGGGTCTGGAAACACCATATATTTT.

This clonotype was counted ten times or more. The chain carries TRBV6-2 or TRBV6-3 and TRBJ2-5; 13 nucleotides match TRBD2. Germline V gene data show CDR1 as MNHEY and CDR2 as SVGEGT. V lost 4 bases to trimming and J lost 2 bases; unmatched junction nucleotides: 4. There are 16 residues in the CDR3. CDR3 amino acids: CASSSTSGGLQETQYF. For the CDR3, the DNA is TGTGCCAGCAGTTCGACTAGCGGGGGGTTACAAGAGACCCAGTACTTC.

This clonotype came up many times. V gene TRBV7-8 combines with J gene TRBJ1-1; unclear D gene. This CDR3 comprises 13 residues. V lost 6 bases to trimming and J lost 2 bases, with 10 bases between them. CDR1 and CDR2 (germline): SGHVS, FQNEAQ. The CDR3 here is CASSQFRNTEAFF. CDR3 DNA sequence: TGTGCCAGCAGTCAATTCAGAAACACTGAAGCTTTCTTT.

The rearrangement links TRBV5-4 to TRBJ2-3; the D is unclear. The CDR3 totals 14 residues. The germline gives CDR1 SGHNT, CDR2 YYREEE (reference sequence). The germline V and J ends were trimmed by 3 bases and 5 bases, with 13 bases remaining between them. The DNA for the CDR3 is TGTGCCAGCAGCTCGAAAGGTGGGGTAGATACGCAGTATTTT. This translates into CASSSKGGVDTQYF.

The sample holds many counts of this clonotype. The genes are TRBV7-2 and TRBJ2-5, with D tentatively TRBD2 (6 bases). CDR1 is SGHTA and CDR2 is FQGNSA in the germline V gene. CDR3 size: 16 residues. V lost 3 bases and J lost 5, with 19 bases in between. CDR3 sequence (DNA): TGTGCCAGCAGCTTCCGAACGACTAGTAGTTGGGAGACCCAGTACTTC. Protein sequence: CASSFRTTSSWETQYF.

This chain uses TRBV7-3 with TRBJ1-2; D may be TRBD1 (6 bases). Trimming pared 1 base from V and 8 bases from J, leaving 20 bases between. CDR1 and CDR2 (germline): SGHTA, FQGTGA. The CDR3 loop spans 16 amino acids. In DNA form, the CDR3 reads TGTGCCAGCAGCTTAATAGGGGCCAGGGGCCCGGACGGCTACACCTTC. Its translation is CASSLIGARGPDGYTF.

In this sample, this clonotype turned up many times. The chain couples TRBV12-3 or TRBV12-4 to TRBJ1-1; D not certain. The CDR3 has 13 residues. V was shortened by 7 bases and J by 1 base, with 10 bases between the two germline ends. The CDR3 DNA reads TGTGCCAGCAATCCAAGCTGGAACACTGAAGCTTTCTTT. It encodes CASNPSWNTEAFF.

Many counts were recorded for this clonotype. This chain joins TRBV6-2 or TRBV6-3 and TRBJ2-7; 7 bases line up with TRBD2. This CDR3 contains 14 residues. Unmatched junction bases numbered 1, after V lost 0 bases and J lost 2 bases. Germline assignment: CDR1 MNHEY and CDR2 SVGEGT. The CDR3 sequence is CASSYSGLAYEQYF. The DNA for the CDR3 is TGTGCCAGCAGTTACTCCGGACTAGCCTACGAGCAGTACTTC.

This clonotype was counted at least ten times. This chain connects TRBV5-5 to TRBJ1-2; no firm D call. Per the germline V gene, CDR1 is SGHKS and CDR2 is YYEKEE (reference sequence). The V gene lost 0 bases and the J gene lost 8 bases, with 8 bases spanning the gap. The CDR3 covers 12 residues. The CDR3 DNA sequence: TGTGCCAGCAGCTTGGGAGGATGGGGCTACACCTTC. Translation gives CASSLGGWGYTF.

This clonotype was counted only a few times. DNA for the CDR3: TGTGCCAGCAGTTCTAGCGGGACAGGGGATCAGCCCCAGCATTTT. It codes for CASSSSGTGDQPQHF. The J gene is TRBJ1-5, the V gene TRBV5-6; 10 bases are a match to TRBD1. The length of the CDR3 is 15 residues. CDR1 and CDR2 from the germline V gene are SGHDT and YYEEEE. V lost 5 bases, J lost 5 bases, and 7 bases stayed unmatched.

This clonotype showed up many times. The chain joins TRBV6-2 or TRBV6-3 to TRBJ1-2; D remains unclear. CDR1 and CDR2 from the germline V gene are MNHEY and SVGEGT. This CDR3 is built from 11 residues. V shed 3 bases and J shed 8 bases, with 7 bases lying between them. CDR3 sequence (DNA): TGTGCCAGCAGTTATCGGTGGGGCTACACCTTC. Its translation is CASSYRWGYTF.

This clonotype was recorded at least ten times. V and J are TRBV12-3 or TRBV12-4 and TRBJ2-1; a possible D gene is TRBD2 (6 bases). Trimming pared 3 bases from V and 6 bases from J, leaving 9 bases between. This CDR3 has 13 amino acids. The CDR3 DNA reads TGTGCCAGCAGTTTGGGACTTTCCAATGAGCAGTTCTTC. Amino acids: CASSLGLSNEQFF.